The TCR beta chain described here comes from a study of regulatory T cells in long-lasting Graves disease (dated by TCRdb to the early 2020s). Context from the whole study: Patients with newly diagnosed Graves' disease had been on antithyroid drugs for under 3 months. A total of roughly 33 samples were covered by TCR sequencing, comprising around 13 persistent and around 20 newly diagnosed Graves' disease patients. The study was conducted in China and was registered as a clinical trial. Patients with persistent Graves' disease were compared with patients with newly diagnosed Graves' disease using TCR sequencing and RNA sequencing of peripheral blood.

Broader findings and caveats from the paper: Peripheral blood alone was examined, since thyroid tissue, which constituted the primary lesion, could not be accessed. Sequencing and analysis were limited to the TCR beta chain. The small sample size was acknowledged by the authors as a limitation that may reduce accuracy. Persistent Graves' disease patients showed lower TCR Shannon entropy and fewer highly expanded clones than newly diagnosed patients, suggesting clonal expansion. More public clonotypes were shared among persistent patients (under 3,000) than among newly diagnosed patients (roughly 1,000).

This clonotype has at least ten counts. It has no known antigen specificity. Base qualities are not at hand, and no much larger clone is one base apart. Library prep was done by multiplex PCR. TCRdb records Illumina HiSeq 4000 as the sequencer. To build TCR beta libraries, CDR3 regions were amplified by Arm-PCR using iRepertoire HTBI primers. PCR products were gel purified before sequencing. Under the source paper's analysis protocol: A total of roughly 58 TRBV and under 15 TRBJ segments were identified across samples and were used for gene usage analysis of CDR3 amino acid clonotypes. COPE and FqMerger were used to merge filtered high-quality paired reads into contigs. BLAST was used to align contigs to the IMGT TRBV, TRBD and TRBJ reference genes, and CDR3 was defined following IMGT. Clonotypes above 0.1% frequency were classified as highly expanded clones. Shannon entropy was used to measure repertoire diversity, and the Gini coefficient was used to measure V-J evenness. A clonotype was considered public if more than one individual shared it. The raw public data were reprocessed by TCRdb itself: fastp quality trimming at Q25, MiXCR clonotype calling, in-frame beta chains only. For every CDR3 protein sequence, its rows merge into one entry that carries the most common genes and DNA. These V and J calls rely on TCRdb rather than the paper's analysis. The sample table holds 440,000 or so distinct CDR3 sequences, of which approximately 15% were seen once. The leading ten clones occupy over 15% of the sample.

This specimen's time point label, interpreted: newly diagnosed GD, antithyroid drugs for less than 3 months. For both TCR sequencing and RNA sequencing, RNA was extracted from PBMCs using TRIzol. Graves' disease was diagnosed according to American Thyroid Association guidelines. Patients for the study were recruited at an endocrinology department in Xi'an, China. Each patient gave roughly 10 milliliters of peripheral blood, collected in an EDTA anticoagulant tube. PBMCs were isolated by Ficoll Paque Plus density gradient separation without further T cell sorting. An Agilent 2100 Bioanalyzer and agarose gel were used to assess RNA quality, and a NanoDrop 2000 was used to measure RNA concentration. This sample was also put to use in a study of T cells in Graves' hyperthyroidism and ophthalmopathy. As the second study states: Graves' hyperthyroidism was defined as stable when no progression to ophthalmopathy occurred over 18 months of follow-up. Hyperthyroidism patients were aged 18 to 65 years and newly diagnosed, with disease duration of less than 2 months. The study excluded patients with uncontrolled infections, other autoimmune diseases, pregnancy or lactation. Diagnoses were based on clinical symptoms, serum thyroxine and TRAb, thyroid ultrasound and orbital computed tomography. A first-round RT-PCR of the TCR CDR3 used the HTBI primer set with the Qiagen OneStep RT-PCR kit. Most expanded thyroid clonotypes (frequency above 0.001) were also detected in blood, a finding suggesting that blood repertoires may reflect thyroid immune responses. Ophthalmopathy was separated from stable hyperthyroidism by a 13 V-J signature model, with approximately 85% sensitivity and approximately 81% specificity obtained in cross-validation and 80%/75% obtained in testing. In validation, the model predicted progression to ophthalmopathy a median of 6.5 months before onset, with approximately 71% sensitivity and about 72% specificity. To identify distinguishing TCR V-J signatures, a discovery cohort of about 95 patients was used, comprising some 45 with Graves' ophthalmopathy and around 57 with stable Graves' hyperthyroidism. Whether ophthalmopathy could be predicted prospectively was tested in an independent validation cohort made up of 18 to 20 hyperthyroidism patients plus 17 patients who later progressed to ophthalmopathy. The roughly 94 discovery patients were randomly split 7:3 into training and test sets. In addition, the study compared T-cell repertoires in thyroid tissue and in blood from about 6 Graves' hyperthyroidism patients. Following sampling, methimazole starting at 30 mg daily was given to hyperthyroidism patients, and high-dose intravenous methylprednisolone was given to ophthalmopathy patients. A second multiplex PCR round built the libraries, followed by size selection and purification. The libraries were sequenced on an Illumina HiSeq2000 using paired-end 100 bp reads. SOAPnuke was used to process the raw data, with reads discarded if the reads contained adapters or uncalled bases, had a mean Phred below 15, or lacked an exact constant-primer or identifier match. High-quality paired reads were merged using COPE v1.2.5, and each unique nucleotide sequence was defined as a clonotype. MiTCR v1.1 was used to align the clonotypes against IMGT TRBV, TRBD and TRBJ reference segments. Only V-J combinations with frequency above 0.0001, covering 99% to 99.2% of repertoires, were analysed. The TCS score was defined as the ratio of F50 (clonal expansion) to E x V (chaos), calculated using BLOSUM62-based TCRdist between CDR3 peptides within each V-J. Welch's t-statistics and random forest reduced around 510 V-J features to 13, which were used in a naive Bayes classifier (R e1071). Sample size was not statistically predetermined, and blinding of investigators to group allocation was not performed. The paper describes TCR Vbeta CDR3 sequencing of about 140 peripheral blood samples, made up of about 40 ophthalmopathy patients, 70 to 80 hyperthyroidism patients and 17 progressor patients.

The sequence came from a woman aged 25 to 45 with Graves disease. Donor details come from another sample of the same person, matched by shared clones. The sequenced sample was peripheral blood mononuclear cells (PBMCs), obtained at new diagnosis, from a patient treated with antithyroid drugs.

The DNA reads TGTGCCAGCAGCTTAAGACAGTACAATGAGCAGTTCTTC. Its amino acids are CASSLRQYNEQFF. The rearrangement joined TRBV7-2 to TRBJ2-1; the D segment could be TRBD1, given 5 matching bases. CDR1 and CDR2 (SGHTA, FQGNSA) derive from the germline V gene. The CDR3, cysteine through phenylalanine, is 13 amino acids long. Only CDR3 DNA is held: 39 bases, read in frame from base 1. V and J are truncated by 2 bases and 4 bases respectively, leaving an intervening sequence of 6 bases.